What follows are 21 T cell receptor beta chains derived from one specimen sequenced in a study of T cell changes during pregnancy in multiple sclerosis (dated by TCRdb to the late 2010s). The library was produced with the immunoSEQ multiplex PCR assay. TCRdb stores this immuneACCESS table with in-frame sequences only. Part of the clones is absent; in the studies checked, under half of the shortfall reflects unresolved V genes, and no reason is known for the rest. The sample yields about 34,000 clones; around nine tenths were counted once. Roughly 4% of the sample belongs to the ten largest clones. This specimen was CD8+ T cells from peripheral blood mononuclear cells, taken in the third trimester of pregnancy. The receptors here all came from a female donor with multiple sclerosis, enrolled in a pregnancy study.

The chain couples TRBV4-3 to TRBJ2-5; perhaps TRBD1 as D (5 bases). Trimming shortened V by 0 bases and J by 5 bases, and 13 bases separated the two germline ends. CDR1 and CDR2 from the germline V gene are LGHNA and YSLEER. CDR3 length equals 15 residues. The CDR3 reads CASSQDLRVWETQYF. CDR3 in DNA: TGCGCCAGCAGCCAAGATCTCAGGGTTTGGGAGACCCAGTACTTC.

As DNA, the CDR3 is TGTGCCAGCAGTCCGGACAGCACTGAAGCTTTCTTT. Amino acids: CASSPDSTEAFF. The chain combines TRBV6-6 with TRBJ1-1; TRBD1 might be the D (6 bases). The CDR3 is 12 amino acids. Germline lookup yields CDR1 MNHNY and CDR2 SVGAGI (reference sequence). The V and J ends lost 5 bases and 4 bases respectively, with 8 bases between them.

CDR3 protein: CAWSVRPGGGDQPQHF. The CDR3 coding sequence is TGTGCCTGGAGTGTACGGCCAGGGGGCGGTGATCAGCCCCAGCATTTT. The chain uses TRBV30 and TRBJ1-5; 8 nucleotides line up with TRBD1. Per the germline V gene, CDR1 is GTSNPN and CDR2 is SVGIG (reference sequence). The length of the CDR3 is 16 residues. The ends lost 0 bases at V and 5 bases at J; junction bases unmatched: 9.

This chain's CDR3 is CASSPPGQLIQETQYF. Here the CDR3 DNA reads TGTGCCAGTAGTCCGCCGGGACAGCTGATCCAAGAGACCCAGTACTTC. The chain has TRBV19 and TRBJ2-5, with 7 nucleotides matching TRBD1. Per germline, CDR1 LNHDA and CDR2 SQIVND (reference sequence). The trim removed 5 bases at V and 1 base at J, leaving 10 bases unmatched. The CDR3 is 16 amino acids.

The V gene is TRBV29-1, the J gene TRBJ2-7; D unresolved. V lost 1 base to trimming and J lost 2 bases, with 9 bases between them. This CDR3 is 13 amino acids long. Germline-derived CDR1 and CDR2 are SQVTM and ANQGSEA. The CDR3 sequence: CSVEAGPTYEQYF. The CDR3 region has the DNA TGCAGCGTTGAAGCGGGTCCAACCTACGAGCAGTACTTC.

This CDR3 reads CASSVAQANYGYTF. In nucleotides, the CDR3 is TGTGCCAGCAGCGTAGCCCAGGCTAACTATGGCTACACCTTC. The chain combines TRBV9 with TRBJ1-2; D is undetermined. The CDR3 runs to 14 residues. Germline V gene data show CDR1 as SGDLS and CDR2 as YYNGEE. V was trimmed by 0 bases and J by 0 bases, leaving 6 bases between them.

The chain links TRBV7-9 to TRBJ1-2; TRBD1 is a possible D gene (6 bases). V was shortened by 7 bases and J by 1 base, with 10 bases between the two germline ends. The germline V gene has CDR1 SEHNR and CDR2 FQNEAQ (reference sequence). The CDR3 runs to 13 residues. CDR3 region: CASMAGVNYGYTF. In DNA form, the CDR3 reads TGTGCCAGCATGGCAGGGGTTAACTATGGCTACACCTTC.

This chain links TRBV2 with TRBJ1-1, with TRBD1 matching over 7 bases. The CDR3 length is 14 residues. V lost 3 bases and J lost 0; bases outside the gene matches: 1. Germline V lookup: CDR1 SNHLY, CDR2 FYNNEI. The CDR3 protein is CASSETGMNTEAFF. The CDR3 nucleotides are TGTGCCAGCAGTGAGACAGGGATGAACACTGAAGCTTTCTTT.

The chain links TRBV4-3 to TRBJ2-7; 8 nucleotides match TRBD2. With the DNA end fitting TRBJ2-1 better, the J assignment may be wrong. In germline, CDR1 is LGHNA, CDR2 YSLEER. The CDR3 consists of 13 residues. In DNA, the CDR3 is TGCGCCAGCAGCGGCCCGGGGGGGGATGAGCAGTTCTTC. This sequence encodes CASSGPGGDEQFF.

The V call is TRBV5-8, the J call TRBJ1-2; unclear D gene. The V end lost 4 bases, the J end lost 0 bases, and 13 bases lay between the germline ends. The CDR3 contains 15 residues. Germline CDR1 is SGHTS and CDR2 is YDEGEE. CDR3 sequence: CASSPGVTANYGYTF. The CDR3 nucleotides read TGTGCCAGCAGCCCCGGGGTAACCGCTAACTATGGCTACACCTTC.

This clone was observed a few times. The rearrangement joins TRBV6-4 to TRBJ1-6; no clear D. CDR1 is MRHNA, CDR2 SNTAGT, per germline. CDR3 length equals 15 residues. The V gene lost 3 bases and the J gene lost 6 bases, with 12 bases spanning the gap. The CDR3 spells CASSEGLEGNSPLHF. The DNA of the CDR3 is TGTGCCAGCAGTGAAGGTTTAGAGGGTAATTCACCCCTCCACTTT.

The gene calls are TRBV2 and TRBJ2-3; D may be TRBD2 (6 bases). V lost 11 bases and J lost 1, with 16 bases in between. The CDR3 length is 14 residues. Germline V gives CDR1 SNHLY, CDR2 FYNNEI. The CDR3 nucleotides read TGTGCCGGAGGAGGAGGGTCGGGCACAGATACGCAGTATTTT. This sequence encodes CAGGGGSGTDTQYF.

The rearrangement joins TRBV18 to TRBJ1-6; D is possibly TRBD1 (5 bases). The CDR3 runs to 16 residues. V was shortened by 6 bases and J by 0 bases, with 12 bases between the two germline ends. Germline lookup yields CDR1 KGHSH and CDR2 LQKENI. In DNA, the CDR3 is TGTGCCAGCTCGGGATCGACAGTCTCCTATAATTCACCCCTCCACTTT. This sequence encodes CASSGSTVSYNSPLHF. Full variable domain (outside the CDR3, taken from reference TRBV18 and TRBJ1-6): NAGVMQNPRHLVRRRGQEARLRCSPMKGHSHVYWYRQLPEEGLKFMVYLQKENIIDESGMPKERFSAEFPKEGPSILRIQQVVRGDSAAYFCASSGSTVSYNSPLHFGNGTRLTVT.

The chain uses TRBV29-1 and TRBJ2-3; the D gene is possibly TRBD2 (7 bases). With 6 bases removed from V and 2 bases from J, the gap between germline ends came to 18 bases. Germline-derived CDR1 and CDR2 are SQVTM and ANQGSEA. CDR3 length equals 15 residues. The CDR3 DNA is TGCAGCGTGGGGTCGTACGGGGGGCTCACAGATACGCAGTATTTT. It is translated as CSVGSYGGLTDTQYF.

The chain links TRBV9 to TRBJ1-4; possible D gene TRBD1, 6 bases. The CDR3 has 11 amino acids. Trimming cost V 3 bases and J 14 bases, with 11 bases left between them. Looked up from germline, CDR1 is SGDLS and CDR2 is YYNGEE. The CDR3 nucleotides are TGTGCCAGCAGCGCAGGGGTGAACCTGTTTTTT. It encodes CASSAGVNLFF.

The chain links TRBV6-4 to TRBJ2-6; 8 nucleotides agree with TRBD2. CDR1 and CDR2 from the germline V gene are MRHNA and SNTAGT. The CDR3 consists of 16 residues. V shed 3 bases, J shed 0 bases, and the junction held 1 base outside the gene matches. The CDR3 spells CASSERGGSGANVLTF. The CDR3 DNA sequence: TGTGCCAGCAGTGAACGGGGGGGCTCTGGGGCCAACGTCCTGACTTTC.

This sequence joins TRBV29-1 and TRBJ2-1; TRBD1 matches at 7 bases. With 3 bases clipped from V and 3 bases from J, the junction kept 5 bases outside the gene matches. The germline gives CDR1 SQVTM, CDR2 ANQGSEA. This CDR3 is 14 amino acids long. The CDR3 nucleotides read TGCAGCGTTGACGTACAGGGGAACTACAATGAGCAGTTCTTC. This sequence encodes CSVDVQGNYNEQFF.

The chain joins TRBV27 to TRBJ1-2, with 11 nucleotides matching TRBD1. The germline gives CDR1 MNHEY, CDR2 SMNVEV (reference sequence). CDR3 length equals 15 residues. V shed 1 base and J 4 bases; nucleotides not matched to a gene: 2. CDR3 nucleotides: TGTGCCAGCAGTTTATTAGGGACAGGGGGCTATGGCTACACCTTC. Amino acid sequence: CASSLLGTGGYGYTF.

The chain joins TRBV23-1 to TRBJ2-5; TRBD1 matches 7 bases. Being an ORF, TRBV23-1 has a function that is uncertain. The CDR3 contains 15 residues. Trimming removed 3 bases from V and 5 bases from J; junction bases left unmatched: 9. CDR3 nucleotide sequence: TGCGCCAGCAGTCACCGCACACGGGGACAGGAGACCCAGTACTTC. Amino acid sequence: CASSHRTRGQETQYF.

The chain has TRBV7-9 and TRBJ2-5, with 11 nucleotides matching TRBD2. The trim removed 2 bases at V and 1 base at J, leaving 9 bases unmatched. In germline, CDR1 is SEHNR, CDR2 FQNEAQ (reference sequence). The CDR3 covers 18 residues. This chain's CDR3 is CASSLWGTSGDPQETQYF. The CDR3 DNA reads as TGTGCCAGCAGCTTATGGGGGACTAGCGGCGACCCCCAAGAGACCCAGTACTTC. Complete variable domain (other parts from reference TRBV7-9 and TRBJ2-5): DTGVSQNPRHKITKRGQNVTFRCDPISEHNRLYWYRQTLGQGPEFLTYFQNEAQLEKSRLLSDRFSAERPKGSFSTLEIQRTEQGDSAMYLCASSLWGTSGDPQETQYFGPGTRLLVL.

The CDR3 DNA is TGTGCCAGCAGCCTGACAGGTTACAATGAGCAGTTCTTC. It encodes CASSLTGYNEQFF. V and J are TRBV9 and TRBJ2-1; tentative D call: TRBD1 (6 bases). Trimming shortened V by 4 bases and J by 4 bases, and 9 bases separated the two germline ends. The germline V gene has CDR1 SGDLS and CDR2 YYNGEE. The CDR3 is 13 amino acids.